One and the same sample provided the 2 T cell receptor beta chains below, sequenced in a study of beta chain features in type 1 diabetes (dated by TCRdb to the late 2010s). What the research found in general, with its limitations: Type 1 diabetes patients showed a moderate but significant shortening of TCRB CDR3 length in all four CD4+ subsets.

The library was made by the immunoSEQ multiplex PCR assay. The High Capacity cDNA Reverse Transcription Kit was used to reverse transcribe all of the isolated RNA, meaning that expressed TCRB transcripts were what got sequenced. TCRdb obtained this table from immuneACCESS and retained in-frame rearrangements with V and J assigned. These tables miss some clones; where compared with another copy, unresolved V genes account for less than half of the shortfall, and the remainder is unexplained. For this sample there are 65,000 to 85,000 clones; 45% to 50% appear just once. The biggest ten clones account for roughly 0.65% of the sample. No antigens are known for them. The specimen sequenced was central memory CD4+ T cells from blood. These receptor sequences come from a man aged 25-40 years with type 1 diabetes.

This clone was detected only a few times. The CDR3 loop is CASRLQGGTGELFF. The DNA for the CDR3 is TGTGCCAGCAGACTACAGGGTGGAACCGGGGAGCTGTTTTTT. The V and J genes are TRBV6-6 and TRBJ2-2, with D possibly being TRBD1 (6 bases). Per germline, CDR1 MNHNY and CDR2 SVGAGI (reference sequence). Trimming removed 6 bases at V and 5 bases at J, with 13 bases between. CDR3 length: 14 amino acids.

This clone appeared a few times. This sequence joins TRBV25-1 and TRBJ1-2; no definite D call. This CDR3 is built from 13 residues. Trimming shortened V by 4 bases and J by 4 bases, and 10 bases separated the two germline ends. Per germline, CDR1 MGHDK and CDR2 SYGVNS. In nucleotides, the CDR3 is TGTGCCAGCAGTGCAGGTGGGAGCTATGGCTACACCTTC. Its protein is CASSAGGSYGYTF.